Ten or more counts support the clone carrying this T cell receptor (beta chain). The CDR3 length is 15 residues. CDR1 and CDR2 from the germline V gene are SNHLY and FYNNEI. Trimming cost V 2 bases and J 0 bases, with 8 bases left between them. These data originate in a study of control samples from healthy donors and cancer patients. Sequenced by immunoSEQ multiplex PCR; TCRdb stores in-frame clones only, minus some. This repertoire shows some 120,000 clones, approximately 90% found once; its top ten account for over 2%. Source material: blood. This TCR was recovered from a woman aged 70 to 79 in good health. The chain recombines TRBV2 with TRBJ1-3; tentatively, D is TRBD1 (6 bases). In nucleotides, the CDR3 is TGTGCCAGCAGTGAATACAGGGCCTCTGGAAACACCATATATTTT. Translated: CASSEYRASGNTIYF.